The rows below give T cell receptor beta chains drawn from one sample of a study of blood T cell repertoires in COVID-19. The assay was immunoSEQ multiplex PCR, and TCRdb's table has in-frame clones only and misses some. The profile shows about 120,000 clones, around three quarters of them singletons. Sequenced sample: peripheral blood. The source of these receptors is a woman of 80 years or more with acute or convalescent COVID-19. Both conserved end residues are part of each CDR3. A D gene is named only where the DNA matches it firmly.

v_call	j_call	d_call	cdr3_aa
TRBV7-2	TRBJ2-3	NA	CASRQGAGTDTQYF
TRBV6-2/TRBV6-3	TRBJ2-2	TRBD1	CASSYSRQGAPGELFF
TRBV13	TRBJ2-1	TRBD2	CASSLGSAGGNEQFF
TRBV20-1	TRBJ1-5	TRBD1	CSASGGQGGQPQHF
TRBV5-4	TRBJ1-3	TRBD1	CASSLGTGGQNTIYF
TRBV19	TRBJ2-7	NA	CASSPGHLAYEQYF
TRBV7-2	TRBJ1-2	NA	CASSLGHTNYGYTF
TRBV7-9	TRBJ1-4	TRBD1	CASSPGQEGEKLFF
TRBV4-2	TRBJ1-1	TRBD1	CASSPWTGKKEAEAFF
TRBV6-5	TRBJ1-1	TRBD1	CASSLTRQGGSEAFF
TRBV5-5	TRBJ1-5	NA	CASSLEPNLDQPQHF
TRBV20-1	TRBJ1-1	NA	CSASRIAEAFF
TRBV28	TRBJ1-4	NA	CASSQRGKLFF
TRBV25-1	TRBJ2-3	TRBD1	CASRPTGADTQYF
TRBV6-1	TRBJ2-2	TRBD2	CASSVASGSTGELFF
TRBV28	TRBJ1-1	NA	CASTEGGTPNTEAFF
TRBV7-8	TRBJ2-1	NA	CASSKLPLGEQFF
TRBV30	TRBJ1-1	TRBD1	CAWSVRWGQGDTEAFF
TRBV5-4	TRBJ1-1	TRBD1	CASRRTGWGTEAFF
TRBV4-3	TRBJ2-1	NA	CASSQFTGGVYNEQFF
TRBV4-2	TRBJ1-1	NA	CASSPGGGSGTEAFF
TRBV5-4	TRBJ1-6	NA	CASSPRNSPLHF
TRBV5-4	TRBJ2-5	TRBD2	CASSLSGLAFGETQYF
TRBV4-1	TRBJ1-5	NA	CASSPSPLSNQPQHF
TRBV30	TRBJ2-4	TRBD2	CAWSVGASGGLEIQYF
TRBV19	TRBJ1-4	NA	CASRPTATNEKLFF
TRBV9	TRBJ2-7	NA	CASSVGQARDYEQYF
TRBV2	TRBJ2-2	NA	CASGGDVNTGELFF
TRBV14	TRBJ1-1	NA	CASSPRMNTEAFF
TRBV3-1/TRBV3-2	TRBJ2-1	TRBD2	CASSQAGTSNNEQFF
TRBV15	TRBJ1-4	NA	CATSRFDVATNEKLFF
TRBV6-2/TRBV6-3	TRBJ1-2	NA	CASSWEENYGYTF
TRBV5-6	TRBJ1-2	TRBD1	CASSLTIQGAYSGYTF
TRBV30	TRBJ1-4	TRBD1	CAWSVNRGAEKLFF
TRBV28	TRBJ2-3	NA	CASPPRGLAQRNTDTQYF
TRBV19	TRBJ1-5	NA	CASSIDRSGPQHF
TRBV7-2	TRBJ2-5	TRBD1	CASSFDRGPSETQYF